Shown below are 30 T cell receptor beta chains from a single sample sequenced in a study of blood T cells in healthy people across ages. Next came a second PCR, run for roughly 6 to 11 cycles, which used a sample-barcoded 5' primer along with a J-beta primer mix. A single record per CDR3 protein comes from TCRdb applying MiXCR to the 5' RACE reads. The profile shows under 2,000,000 distinct CDR3 sequences, around 50% of them singletons. Sequencing input: blood. The receptor set was obtained from a woman between 40 and 55 years old in good health.

The DNA for the CDR3 is TGCGCCAGCAGCCGTCCGCGGAGCGATGAGCAGTTCTTC. Protein: CASSRPRSDEQFF. V usage is TRBV5-1 and J usage is TRBJ2-1; D not certain. This CDR3 has 13 amino acids. Trimming cost V 4 bases and J 8 bases, with 13 bases left between them. Germline loops: CDR1 SGHRS, CDR2 YFSETQ.

The rearrangement joins TRBV20-1 to TRBJ2-3; 8 positions agree with TRBD1. Germline CDR1 DFQATT, CDR2 SNEGSKA (reference sequence). CDR3 length equals 15 residues. The CDR3 here is CSATRTGISPDTQYF. DNA for the CDR3: TGCAGCGCAACCCGGACAGGGATTAGTCCAGATACGCAGTATTTT.

This clonotype turned up a few times. The chain carries TRBV12-3 or TRBV12-4 and TRBJ1-2, with 11 positions matching TRBD1. The length of the CDR3 is 14 residues. V was pared by 5 bases and J by 4 bases, with 3 bases of the junction left unmatched. CDR3 coding DNA: TGTGCCAGCAGTAGGACAGGGGGCGTCTATGGCTACACCTTC. Its protein product is CASSRTGGVYGYTF.

The J gene is TRBJ2-1, the V gene TRBV3-1; perhaps TRBD2 as D (5 bases). CDR1 is LGHDT and CDR2 is YNNKEL in the germline V gene (reference sequence). This CDR3 region has 17 residues. The germline V and J ends were trimmed by 1 base and 0 bases, with 13 bases remaining between them. The DNA of the CDR3 is TGTGCCAGCAGCCAAGCCTGGACTGCAAGCTCCTACAATGAGCAGTTCTTC. This sequence encodes CASSQAWTASSYNEQFF.

This clonotype showed up just once. Relative to the germline gene, one junction end is altered; a read error may explain this. The chain couples TRBV20-1 to TRBJ2-7; the D gene is possibly TRBD2 (5 bases). Germline V gives CDR1 DFQATT, CDR2 SNEGSKA (reference sequence). The CDR3 is made up of 16 amino acids. CDR3 sequence (DNA): TGCAGTGCTAGAGACTTCCGCGGGCTCTCCTCCGACGAGCAGTACTTC. It yields the protein CSARDFRGLSSDEQYF.

This sequence joins TRBV13 and TRBJ1-4, with D maybe TRBD1 (5 bases). The germline gives CDR1 PRHDT, CDR2 FYEKMQ (reference sequence). There are 16 residues in the CDR3. Between the trimmed V and J ends, which lost 6 bases and 8 bases, there was a span of 22 bases. CDR3 in DNA: TGTGCCAGCAGTGTCCCCGCGGGGTTGGGGGACGAAAAACTGTTTTTT. Amino acid sequence: CASSVPAGLGDEKLFF.

The rearrangement joins TRBV5-1 to TRBJ1-2, with unresolved D. CDR1 and CDR2 (germline): SGHRS, YFSETQ. Trimming cost V 7 bases and J 0 bases, with 19 bases left between them. The CDR3 extends over 16 amino acids. CDR3 sequence: CASGPGLEVSNYGYTF. CDR3 DNA sequence: TGCGCCAGCGGGCCGGGCCTGGAGGTCTCTAACTATGGCTACACCTTC.

This clonotype was detected a few times. The genes are TRBV6-2 or TRBV6-3 and TRBJ2-7, with 8 nucleotides matching TRBD2. Germline CDR1 MNHEY, CDR2 SVGEGT. V lost 6 bases to trimming and J lost 0 bases; unmatched junction nucleotides: 10. This CDR3 is 16 amino acids long. The CDR3 DNA sequence: TGTGCCAGCAGACTAATAAGCGGGGGACCCTCCTACGAGCAGTACTTC. The encoded protein is CASRLISGGPSYEQYF.

Concerning this clonotype itself: At one boundary the junction diverges from the germline segment, which might be a read error. The chain is built from TRBV6-2 or TRBV6-3 and TRBJ2-7; no definite D call. Germline-derived CDR1 and CDR2 are MNHEY and SVGEGT. The CDR3 loop spans 13 amino acids. The CDR3 bases are TGTGCCAGCAATTACTCGAACAGCTACGAGCAGTACTTC. Its protein product is CASNYSNSYEQYF.

This clonotype was picked up a small number of times. The chain recombines TRBV6-2 or TRBV6-3 with TRBJ2-1; D is ambiguous. The CDR3 sequence is 12 residues long. V dropped 6 bases and J dropped 12 bases, with 15 bases sitting between them. Germline loops: CDR1 MNHEY, CDR2 SVGEGT. CDR3 protein: CASRNLGTVQFF. CDR3 nucleotide sequence: TGTGCCAGCAGGAATCTAGGAACCGTGCAGTTCTTC.

The chain is built from TRBV6-1 and TRBJ2-1; D might be TRBD1 (6 bases). Trimming took off 4 bases at V and 0 bases at J, with 13 bases between the two ends. This CDR3 has 16 amino acids. The V gene's germline CDR1 is MNHNS and CDR2 SASEGT. The chain's CDR3 is CASSARQVGSYNEQFF. CDR3 nucleotide sequence: TGTGCCAGCAGTGCAAGACAGGTCGGCTCCTACAATGAGCAGTTCTTC.

V is TRBV15 and J is TRBJ2-7, with TRBD1 identical over 9 bases. CDR1 and CDR2 from the germline V gene are LNHNV and YYDKDF (reference sequence). The junction had 5 bases not matched to a gene; V was cut back by 4 bases and J by 4 bases. This CDR3 is 14 amino acids long. CDR3 sequence reads: CATSTRQGGYEQYF. The CDR3 region has the DNA TGTGCCACCAGCACTCGACAGGGGGGGTACGAGCAGTACTTC.

This clonotype has just a few counts. The V call is TRBV6-6, the J call TRBJ2-5; D gene uncertain. The germline gives CDR1 MNHNY, CDR2 SVGAGI (reference sequence). The CDR3 has 15 residues. Trimming removed 6 bases from V and 0 bases from J, with 14 bases in between. The CDR3: CASSPSPGDQETQYF. The DNA for the CDR3 is TGTGCCAGCAGCCCTTCCCCAGGAGACCAAGAGACCCAGTACTTC.

The chain links TRBV28 to TRBJ2-3, with D maybe TRBD1 (6 bases). Trimming took 6 bases from V and 3 from J, leaving 22 bases between them. The length of the CDR3 is 17 residues. In germline, CDR1 is MDHEN, CDR2 SYDVKM. This chain's CDR3 is CASRLLPGHSRTDTQYF. CDR3 DNA sequence: TGTGCCAGCAGATTGCTTCCGGGACACTCTAGGACAGATACGCAGTATTTT.

This rearrangement joins TRBV5-6 to TRBJ2-1; 9 bases are shared with TRBD2. CDR1 and CDR2 (germline): SGHDT, YYEEEE. Trimming removed 4 bases from V and 1 base from J; junction bases left unmatched: 6. The CDR3 spans 16 residues. CDR3 coding DNA: TGTGCCAGCAGCCTAGGACTAGCGTTTTCCTACAATGAGCAGTTCTTC. Amino acids: CASSLGLAFSYNEQFF.

This rearrangement joins TRBV10-1 to TRBJ2-1; tentatively, D is TRBD1 or TRBD2 (5 bases each). V lost 2 bases and J 2 bases, leaving 13 bases between the germline ends. This CDR3 is 16 amino acids long. CDR1 and CDR2 from the germline V gene are WNHNN and SYGVQD (reference sequence). The CDR3 DNA follows: TGCGCCAGCAGTGAGACGGGGCACAAGACCTACAATGAGCAGTTCTTC. This encodes CASSETGHKTYNEQFF.

V is TRBV14 and J is TRBJ1-2; tentative D call: TRBD1 (5 bases). The ends were cut back, 0 bases at V and 4 bases at J, with 12 bases in the middle. The CDR3 totals 15 residues. From germline, CDR1 is SGHDN and CDR2 FVKESK. The CDR3 DNA is TGTGCCAGCAGCCAAGATCAGGGAATAACCTATGGCTACACCTTC. Translated, it gives CASSQDQGITYGYTF.

V and J are TRBV20-1 and TRBJ2-5; D may be TRBD1 or TRBD2 (5 bases each). V was cut by 5 bases and J by 2 bases, with 18 bases left in between. Germline V CDR1 and CDR2: DFQATT, SNEGSKA (reference sequence). CDR3 length: 15 residues. In nucleotides, the CDR3 is TGCAGTGCTCCCTCCCTCGGGGCTAGGCAAGAGACCCAGTACTTC. It codes for CSAPSLGARQETQYF.

The chain carries TRBV3-1 and TRBJ1-2; 9 bases agree with TRBD1. Trimming took 7 bases from V and 10 from J; bases not matched to a gene: 10. Germline CDR1 and CDR2: LGHDT and YNNKEL (reference sequence). The CDR3 extends over 13 amino acids. CDR3 in amino acids: CASTRETGGSYTF. The CDR3 DNA sequence: TGTGCCAGCACCCGGGAGACAGGGGGTTCCTACACCTTC.

This chain uses TRBV4-3 with TRBJ1-1; possibly TRBD1 for D (6 bases). The CDR3 runs to 15 residues. With 0 bases removed from V and 4 bases from J, the gap between germline ends came to 12 bases. Germline CDR1 reads LGHNA; CDR2 reads YSLEER. The CDR3 protein is CASSQDHRVATEAFF. The CDR3, as DNA: TGCGCCAGCAGCCAAGATCACAGGGTCGCCACTGAAGCTTTCTTT.

The V gene is TRBV29-1, the J gene TRBJ1-2, with D maybe TRBD1 (6 bases). The germline gives CDR1 SQVTM, CDR2 ANQGSEA. V shed 5 bases and J shed 8 bases, with 15 bases lying between them. CDR3 length: 12 amino acids. The CDR3 coding sequence is TGCAGCGTTACTACAGGGTGGAGGGGCTACACCTTC. Translating gives CSVTTGWRGYTF.

This clonotype was detected ten times or more. The J gene is TRBJ2-1, the V gene TRBV2, with D possibly being TRBD1 or TRBD2 (5 bases each). Germline CDR1 is SNHLY and CDR2 is FYNNEI. The CDR3 sequence is 12 residues long. V lost 6 bases, J lost 9 bases, and 12 bases lay in between. The DNA for the CDR3 is TGTGCCAGCAGACAGGAAAGCGGTGAGCAGTTCTTC. Protein product: CASRQESGEQFF.

This chain joins TRBV6-6 and TRBJ1-4, with D perhaps TRBD1 (5 bases). Germline assignment: CDR1 MNHNY and CDR2 SVGAGI (reference sequence). V lost 7 bases, J lost 0 bases, and 9 bases lay in between. The CDR3 runs to 14 residues. The CDR3 region is CASTLGATNEKLFF. The CDR3 DNA is TGTGCCAGCACCCTGGGGGCAACTAATGAAAAACTGTTTTTT.

V usage is TRBV13 and J usage is TRBJ1-6, with TRBD1 as a possible D gene (6 bases). From germline, CDR1 is PRHDT and CDR2 FYEKMQ (reference sequence). Trimming left V 3 bases short and J 3 bases short, with 18 bases between. The CDR3 consists of 18 residues. CDR3 in amino acids: CASSFSLAAGVYNSPLHF. Written as DNA, the CDR3 is TGTGCCAGCAGCTTCTCCTTGGCGGCAGGGGTCTATAATTCACCCCTCCACTTT.

V and J are TRBV29-1 and TRBJ2-3; 7 bases are shared with TRBD1. V shed 5 bases and J 1 base; nucleotides not matched to a gene: 6. This CDR3 is built from 14 residues. CDR1 is SQVTM, CDR2 ANQGSEA, per germline. CDR3: CSVYRGDGTDTQYF. The CDR3 region has the DNA TGCAGCGTTTACAGGGGTGACGGCACAGATACGCAGTATTTT.

This chain connects TRBV6-2 or TRBV6-3 to TRBJ2-7, with 7 nucleotides matching TRBD1. V gave up 6 bases and J gave up 2 bases; unmatched junction bases: 13. The CDR3 contains 16 residues. CDR1 MNHEY and CDR2 SVGEGT come from the germline V gene. The CDR3 DNA is TGTGCCAGCAGCCGAATGACCGGGACAGACACCTACGAGCAGTACTTC. This sequence encodes CASSRMTGTDTYEQYF.

This rearrangement joins TRBV5-1 to TRBJ2-7, with TRBD1 identical over 9 bases. Unmatched junction bases numbered 6, after V lost 3 bases and J lost 2 bases. CDR1 is SGHRS, CDR2 YFSETQ, per germline. This CDR3 region has 15 residues. The CDR3: CASSWGTGLTYEQYF. DNA of the CDR3: TGCGCCAGCAGCTGGGGGACAGGGTTAACCTACGAGCAGTACTTC.

The CDR3 coding sequence is TGCAGTGCTAGTGAAAACTATGGCTACACCTTC. As protein: CSASENYGYTF. This sequence joins TRBV20-1 and TRBJ1-2; D is ambiguous. The CDR3 length is 11 residues. Per the germline V gene, CDR1 is DFQATT and CDR2 is SNEGSKA (reference sequence). Trimming left V 3 bases short and J 2 bases short, with 4 bases between.

There are a few counts of this clonotype. The chain couples TRBV9 to TRBJ2-1; 7 bases map to TRBD2. CDR1 is SGDLS, CDR2 YYNGEE, per germline. Trimming took 3 bases from V and 7 from J; bases not matched to a gene: 4. This CDR3 is built from 13 residues. The DNA of the CDR3 is TGTGCCAGCAGCGGATACGGGGGGAATGAGCAGTTCTTC. It is translated as CASSGYGGNEQFF.

The chain joins TRBV12-3 or TRBV12-4 to TRBJ2-1; the D gene is possibly TRBD1 (6 bases). V lost 6 bases and J lost 7, with 19 bases in between. The CDR3 is 15 residues long. The DNA for the CDR3 is TGTGCCAGCAGCGCGACAGTGGGACATCCAAATGAGCAGTTCTTC. It translates to CASSATVGHPNEQFF.